These T cell receptor beta chains were read from a single sample in a study of blood T cell repertoires in COVID-19. Measured with immunoSEQ multiplex PCR; TCRdb has only the in-frame clones, and not every one. This sample has 400,000 or so clones, with around 89% found just once. Sequences were obtained from PBMCs or T cells enriched from blood (not recorded which). All receptors derive from a man aged 25-45 years who had recovered from COVID-19. CDR3s include the opening cysteine and the closing phenylalanine or tryptophan. D genes are given only for firm matches. The size of a clone is reported for some rows only, either as once, few or many, or as a class for expanded clones.

j_call v_call clone_size d_call cdr3_nt cdr3_aa
TRBJ2-3 TRBV5-1 few TRBD2 TGCGCCAGCAGCCTTAGCGGGAGGGTGAGAGATACGCAGTATTTT CASSLSGRVRDTQYF
TRBJ1-5 TRBV28 . TRBD1 TGTGCCAGCAGTCGGGACAGGGGGCAGTATCAGCCCCAGCATTTT CASSRDRGQYQPQHF
TRBJ2-4 TRBV3-1/TRBV3-2 . . TGTGCCAGCAGCGAAGCCCGCGGGGCTCACATTCAGTACTTC CASSEARGAHIQYF
TRBJ2-7 TRBV11-2 . . TGTGCCAGCAGCTTAGCCCCCGTTACCTACGAGCAGTACTTC CASSLAPVTYEQYF
TRBJ2-3 TRBV5-1 once TRBD2 TGCGCCAGCAGCTTAATAGCGGGAGGGCCGGCAGATACGCAGTATTTT CASSLIAGGPADTQYF
TRBJ2-2 TRBV10-2 . TRBD2 TGCGCCAGCAGTGAGAGTAGCGGGGGCAAAGGGGAGCTGTTTTTT CASSESSGGKGELFF
TRBJ1-2 TRBV27 . . TGTGCCAGCCGCAGTTATTATGGCTACACCTTC CASRSYYGYTF
TRBJ1-2 TRBV10-3 . . TGTGCCATCGGGGACACAGACTTAAGGCTCTATGGCTACACCTTC CAIGDTDLRLYGYTF
TRBJ2-2 TRBV5-4 . . TGTGCCAGCAGCCGTGGGGGGTCGCAGGGGGAGCTGTTTTTT CASSRGGSQGELFF
TRBJ1-6 TRBV29-1 once TRBD1 TGCAGCGCCGCCGAGGGACAGGGGAATTCACCCCTCCACTTT CSAAEGQGNSPLHF
TRBJ1-4 TRBV12-3/TRBV12-4 . . TGTGCCAGCGGACCAGGGGAAAAACTGTTTTTT CASGPGEKLFF
TRBJ1-1 TRBV13 . . TGTGCCAGCAGTTCGTCGCCGGGGTACACTGAAGCTTTCTTT CASSSSPGYTEAFF
TRBJ1-3 TRBV24-1 . . TGTGCCACATCCTCAGGGGTTGGAAACACCATATATTTT CATSSGVGNTIYF
TRBJ1-1 TRBV15 . . TGTGCCTCCCTTGATGCCGGGAAACCGAACACTGAAGCTTTCTTT CASLDAGKPNTEAFF